This is a list of T cell receptor beta chains from one sample in a study of vaccination effects on CD4 cells after COVID-19. These TCRs' antigens remain unknown. Method: immunoSEQ multiplex PCR; TCRdb's copy keeps in-frame clones and lacks some. This sample has under 65,000 clones; more than 65% occur once, and the top ten carry 4.5% to 5.5%. The sample consisted of CD4+ T cells from PBMCs cultured with HIV peptides, taken before COVID-19 vaccination. The receptors were gathered from a human donor who had a prior SARS-CoV-2 infection. Both conserved end residues are part of each CDR3. The D gene is left open where the match is weak. Some rows have no size entry. The others give once, few or many, or a class for an expanded clone.

cdr3_nt cdr3_aa v_call clone_size d_call cdr3_length j_call
TGTGCCAGCAGCCCTTGGACGGGGAACACTGAAGCTTTCTTT CASSPWTGNTEAFF TRBV9 few . 14 TRBJ1-1
TGTGCCACCAGCAGATCCGCAAGGGACAGGGGGACCGGGGAGCTGTTTTTT CATSRSARDRGTGELFF TRBV15 . TRBD1 17 TRBJ2-2
TGTGCCACCAGTGACTCCGGGACAGGTACCCCGGAGACCCAGTACTTC CATSDSGTGTPETQYF TRBV24-1 . TRBD1 16 TRBJ2-5
TGTGCCACCAGCAGAGGTGGGGCCGGGGGCGTAGAGACCCAGTACTTC CATSRGGAGGVETQYF TRBV15 . . 16 TRBJ2-5
TGTGCCAGCAGCGGCCGGGACAGGGTACGGCCAGATACGCAGTATTTT CASSGRDRVRPDTQYF TRBV11-1 . TRBD1 16 TRBJ2-3
TGTGCCACCAGCACAAAACTATCTGGGGATTCCTACGAGCAGTACTTC CATSTKLSGDSYEQYF TRBV15 . . 16 TRBJ2-7
TGTGCCAGCAGCTCCCGTCCGAATGAAAAACTGTTTTTT CASSSRPNEKLFF TRBV6-5 . . 13 TRBJ1-4
TGTGCCAGCAGCTTAATCAGCGGAGGCGTGGACGAGCAGTACTTC CASSLISGGVDEQYF TRBV5-6 few . 15 TRBJ2-7
TGTGCCAGCAGCTTTCAGGGAGGATACACTGAAGCTTTCTTT CASSFQGGYTEAFF TRBV7-2 . . 14 TRBJ1-1
TGTGCCAGCTCTCCCGGGACAGGTTCTTACAATGAGCAGTTCTTC CASSPGTGSYNEQFF TRBV18 . TRBD1 15 TRBJ2-1
TGTGCCAGCAGCACTCTTGGGGAGGGGAGCAGTGAGCAGTTCTTC CASSTLGEGSSEQFF TRBV9 . TRBD2 15 TRBJ2-1
TGTGCCAGCAGCTTCCGGGACTCTATCGAGCAGTACTTC CASSFRDSIEQYF TRBV7-9 . . 13 TRBJ2-7
TGTGCCAGTAGTATGCGCGCATCCCTCTCCTACAATGAGCAGTTCTTC CASSMRASLSYNEQFF TRBV19 . . 16 TRBJ2-1
TGTGCCAGCAGCCTCAGGGGAGGGGTCGCCAATCAGCCCCAGCATTTT CASSLRGGVANQPQHF TRBV5-8 . . 16 TRBJ1-5
TGTGCCAGCAGCTTAGCGGGGGGACTAGCTCGCCCTCCCCTCTTC CASSLAGGLARPPLF TRBV7-9 . TRBD2 15 TRBJ2-7
TGTGCCAGTAGTATGGTTGTACTGAGTGGCTACACCTTC CASSMVVLSGYTF TRBV19 . . 13 TRBJ1-2
TGTGCCAGCAGTGAGGACTTCAGACAGCCCCAGCATTTT CASSEDFRQPQHF TRBV2 few . 13 TRBJ1-5
TGCGCCAGCAGCTTGGTCGGGGGCATGGCAGAGACCCAGTACTTC CASSLVGGMAETQYF TRBV5-1 . . 15 TRBJ2-5
TGTGCCAGTACCGGCCGGGGGGTTGAAGGCTATGGCTACACCTTC CASTGRGVEGYGYTF TRBV19 . . 15 TRBJ1-2
TGTGCCAGCAGCCCATACCCGAACAGGGGTAGGCTAAATAAAGGCTACACCTTC CASSPYPNRGRLNKGYTF TRBV7-2 . TRBD1 18 TRBJ1-2
TGCGCCAGCACCGGGGCCACGAACACCGGGGAGCTGTTTTTT CASTGATNTGELFF TRBV5-1 . . 14 TRBJ2-2
TGCGCCAGCAGCTCAGGATGGTACAATGAGCAGTTCTTC CASSSGWYNEQFF TRBV5-1 once . 13 TRBJ2-1
TGTGCCAGCAGTTCTCGAGCAGCCCGTTGGACTGAAGCTTTCTTT CASSSRAARWTEAFF TRBV27 . . 15 TRBJ1-1
TGCGCCAGCAGCCCCCTTTGGGGACAGGGGGCCTACGAGCAGTACTTC CASSPLWGQGAYEQYF TRBV4-3 . TRBD1 16 TRBJ2-7
TGTGCAAGTCGCTTTCGACTAGCGGGACCCTACGAGCAGTACTTC CASRFRLAGPYEQYF TRBV12-2 . . 15 TRBJ2-7
TGCGCCAGCAGCAGGACTAGCGGGGGGGCAAAGGACCTAGGTACGCAGTATTTT CASSRTSGGAKDLGTQYF TRBV5-1 . TRBD2 18 TRBJ2-3
TGCGCCAGCAGCCAACCGACAGGGTATACTAATGAAAAACTGTTTTTT CASSQPTGYTNEKLFF TRBV4-1 . TRBD1 16 TRBJ1-4
TGCGCCAGCAGCTTGGATGGACATGGAAACACCATATATTTT CASSLDGHGNTIYF TRBV5-1 . . 14 TRBJ1-3
TGTGCCAGCAGCCAGGTAGACAGGGATAGCAATCAGCCCCAGCATTTT CASSQVDRDSNQPQHF TRBV4-2 few TRBD1 16 TRBJ1-5
TGTGCCAGCAGTTTTGCAGGGGCGGGGGAGCAGTACTTC CASSFAGAGEQYF TRBV2 . . 13 TRBJ2-7
TGTGCCAGCAGCCCACGCGGGGACAGCTCTCACAATGAGCAGTTCTTC CASSPRGDSSHNEQFF TRBV9 . . 16 TRBJ2-1
TGCGCCAGCAGCCAAGCCGAGGTTCAGTTCTTC CASSQAEVQFF TRBV4-1 few . 11 TRBJ2-1
TGTGCCAGCAGTTTGACAGGGTGGCAAGAGACCCAGTACTTC CASSLTGWQETQYF TRBV27 . TRBD1 14 TRBJ2-5
TGTGCCAGCAGCTTAGAGGGCGGGGGCAGAGACTATGAGCAGTTCTTC CASSLEGGGRDYEQFF TRBV7-9 few . 16 TRBJ2-1